The TCR beta chain under discussion was sequenced for a study of blood T cell repertoires in COVID-19. Seattle cases were enrolled at active infection and followed longitudinally. The CDR3 runs to 15 residues. CDR1 MNHNS and CDR2 SASEGT come from the germline V gene. V was clipped by 4 bases and J by 7 bases; unmatched bases: 8. TCRdb keeps only in-frame clones here, not all; method: immunoSEQ multiplex PCR. In the table there are about 230,000 clones, 70% to 90% of which are singletons. This chain connects TRBV6-1 to TRBJ2-1; TRBD1 aligns across 9 bases. The sample taken for sequencing was peripheral blood. The clonotype comes from a man aged 45 to 65 with COVID-19, enrolled during active disease. DNA for the CDR3: TGTGCCAGCAGTGCCGGGACAGGGCGGGGGAATGAGCAGTTCTTC. Translating gives CASSAGTGRGNEQFF.